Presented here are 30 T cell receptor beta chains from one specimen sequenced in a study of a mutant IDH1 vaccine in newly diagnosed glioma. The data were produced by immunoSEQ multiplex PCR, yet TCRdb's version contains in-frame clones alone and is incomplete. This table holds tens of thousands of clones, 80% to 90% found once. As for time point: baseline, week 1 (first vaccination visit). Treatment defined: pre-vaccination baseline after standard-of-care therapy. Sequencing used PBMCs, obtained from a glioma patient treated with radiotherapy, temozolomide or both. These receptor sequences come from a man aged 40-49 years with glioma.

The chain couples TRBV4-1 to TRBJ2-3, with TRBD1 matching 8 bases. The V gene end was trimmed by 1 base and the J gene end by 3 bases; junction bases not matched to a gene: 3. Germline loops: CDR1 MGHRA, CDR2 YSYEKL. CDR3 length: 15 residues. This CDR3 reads CASSQGTGWTDTQYF. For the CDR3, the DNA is TGCGCCAGCAGCCAAGGGACAGGGTGGACAGATACGCAGTATTTT.

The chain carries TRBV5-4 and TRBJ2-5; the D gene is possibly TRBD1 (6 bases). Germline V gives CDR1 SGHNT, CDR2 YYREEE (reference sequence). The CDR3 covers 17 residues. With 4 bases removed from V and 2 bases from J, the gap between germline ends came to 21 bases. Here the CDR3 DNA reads TGTGCCAGCAGCATTGGGGGCCCCACAGGGAGACAAGAGACCCAGTACTTC. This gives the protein CASSIGGPTGRQETQYF.

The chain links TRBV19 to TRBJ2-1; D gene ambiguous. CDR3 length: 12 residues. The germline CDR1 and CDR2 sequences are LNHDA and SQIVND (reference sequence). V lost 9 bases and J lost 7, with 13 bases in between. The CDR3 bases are TGTGCCAGCGGAGAGACCGGTAATGAGCAGTTCTTC. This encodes CASGETGNEQFF.

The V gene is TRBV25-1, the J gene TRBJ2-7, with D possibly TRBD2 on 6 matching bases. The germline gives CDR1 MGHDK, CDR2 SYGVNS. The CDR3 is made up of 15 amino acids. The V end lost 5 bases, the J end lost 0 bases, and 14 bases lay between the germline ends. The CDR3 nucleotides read TGTGCCAGCAGTAAACCGGGAGACCTCTCCTACGAGCAGTACTTC. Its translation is CASSKPGDLSYEQYF.

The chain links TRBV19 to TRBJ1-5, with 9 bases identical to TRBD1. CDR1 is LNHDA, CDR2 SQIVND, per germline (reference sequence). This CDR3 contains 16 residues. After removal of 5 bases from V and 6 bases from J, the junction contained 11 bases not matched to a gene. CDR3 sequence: CASSWFAQGAVQPQHF. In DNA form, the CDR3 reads TGTGCCAGTAGTTGGTTTGCACAGGGGGCCGTTCAGCCCCAGCATTTT. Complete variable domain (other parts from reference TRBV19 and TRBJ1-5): DGGITQSPKYLFRKEGQNVTLSCEQNLNHDAMYWYRQDPGQGLRLIYYSQIVNDFQKGDIAEGYSVSREKKESFPLTVTSAQKNPTAFYLCASSWFAQGAVQPQHFGDGTRLSIL.

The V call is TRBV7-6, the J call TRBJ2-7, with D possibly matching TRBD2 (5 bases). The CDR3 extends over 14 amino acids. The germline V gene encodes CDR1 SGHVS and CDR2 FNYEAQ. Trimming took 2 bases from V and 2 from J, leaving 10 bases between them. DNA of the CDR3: TGTGCCAGCAGCTTATCAGAGGGCCCCTACGAGCAGTACTTC. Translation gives CASSLSEGPYEQYF. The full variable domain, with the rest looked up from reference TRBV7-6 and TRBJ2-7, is GAGVSQSPRYKVTKRGQDVALRCDPISGHVSLYWYRQALGQGPEFLTYFNYEAQQDKSGLPNDRFSAERPEGSISTLTIQRTEQRDSAMYRCASSLSEGPYEQYFGPGTRLTVT.

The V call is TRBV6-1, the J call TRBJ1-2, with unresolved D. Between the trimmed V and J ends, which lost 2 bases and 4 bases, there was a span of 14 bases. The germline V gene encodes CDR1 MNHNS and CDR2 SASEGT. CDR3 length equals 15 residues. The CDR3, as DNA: TGTGCCAGCAGTGAAAACGCAGGATGGGGCTATGGCTACACCTTC. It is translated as CASSENAGWGYGYTF.

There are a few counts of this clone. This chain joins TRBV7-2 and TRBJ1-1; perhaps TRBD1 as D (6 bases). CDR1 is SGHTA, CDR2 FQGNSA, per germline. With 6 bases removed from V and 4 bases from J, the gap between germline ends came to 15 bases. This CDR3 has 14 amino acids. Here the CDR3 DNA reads TGTGCCAGCAGGGGGCAGGGGTTCGTCACTGAAGCTTTCTTT. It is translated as CASRGQGFVTEAFF.

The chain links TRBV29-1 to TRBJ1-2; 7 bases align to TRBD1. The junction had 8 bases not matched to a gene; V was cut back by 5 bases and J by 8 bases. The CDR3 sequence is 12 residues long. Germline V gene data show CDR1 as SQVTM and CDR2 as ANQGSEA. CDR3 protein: CSVTGVRDGYTF. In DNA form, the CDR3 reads TGCAGCGTTACAGGGGTCAGGGACGGCTACACCTTC. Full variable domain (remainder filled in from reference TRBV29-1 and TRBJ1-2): SAVISQKPSRDICQRGTSLTIQCQVDSQVTMMFWYRQQPGQSLTLIATANQGSEATYESGFVIDKFPISRPNLTFSTLTVSNMSPEDSSIYLCSVTGVRDGYTFGSGTRLTVV.

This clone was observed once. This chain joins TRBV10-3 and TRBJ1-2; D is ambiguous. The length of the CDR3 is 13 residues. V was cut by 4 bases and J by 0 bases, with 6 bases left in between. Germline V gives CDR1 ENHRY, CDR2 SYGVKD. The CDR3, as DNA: TGTGCCATCAGTGGGCAGACTAACTATGGCTACACCTTC. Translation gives CAISGQTNYGYTF.

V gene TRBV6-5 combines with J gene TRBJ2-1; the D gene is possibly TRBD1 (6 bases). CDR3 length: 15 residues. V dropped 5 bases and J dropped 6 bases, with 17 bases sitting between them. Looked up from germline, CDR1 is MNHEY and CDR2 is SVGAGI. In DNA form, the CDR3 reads TGTGCCAGCAGTCACCAGGGGCAGAAGTTCAATGAGCAGTTCTTC. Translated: CASSHQGQKFNEQFF.

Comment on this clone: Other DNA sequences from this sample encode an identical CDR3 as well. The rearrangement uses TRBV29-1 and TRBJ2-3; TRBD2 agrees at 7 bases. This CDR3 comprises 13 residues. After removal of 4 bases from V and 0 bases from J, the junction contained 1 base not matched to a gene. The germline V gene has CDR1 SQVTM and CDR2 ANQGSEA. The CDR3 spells CSVVGGSTDTQYF. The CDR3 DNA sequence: TGCAGCGTTGTGGGGGGGAGCACAGATACGCAGTATTTT.

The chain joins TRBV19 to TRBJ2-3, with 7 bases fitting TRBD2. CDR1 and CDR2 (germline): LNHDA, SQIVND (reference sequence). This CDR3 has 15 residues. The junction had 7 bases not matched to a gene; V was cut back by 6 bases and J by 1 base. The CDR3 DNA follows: TGTGCCAGTAGCCCCTGGGGGGGTGGCACAGATACGCAGTATTTT. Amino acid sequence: CASSPWGGGTDTQYF. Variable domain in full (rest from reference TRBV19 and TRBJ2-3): DGGITQSPKYLFRKEGQNVTLSCEQNLNHDAMYWYRQDPGQGLRLIYYSQIVNDFQKGDIAEGYSVSREKKESFPLTVTSAQKNPTAFYLCASSPWGGGTDTQYFGPGTRLTVL.

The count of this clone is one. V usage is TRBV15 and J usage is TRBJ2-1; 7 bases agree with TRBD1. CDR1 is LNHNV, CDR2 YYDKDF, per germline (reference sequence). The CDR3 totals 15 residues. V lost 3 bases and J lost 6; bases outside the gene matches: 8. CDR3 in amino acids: CATSSRDSIVNEQFF. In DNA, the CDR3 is TGTGCCACCAGCAGTAGGGACAGTATCGTCAATGAGCAGTTCTTC.

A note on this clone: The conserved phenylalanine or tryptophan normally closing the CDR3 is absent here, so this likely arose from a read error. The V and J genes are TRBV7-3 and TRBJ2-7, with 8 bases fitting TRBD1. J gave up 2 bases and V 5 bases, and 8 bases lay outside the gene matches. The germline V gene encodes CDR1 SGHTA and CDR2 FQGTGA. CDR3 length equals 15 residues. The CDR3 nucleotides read TGTGCCAGCAGCAAACCCCGGGACAGGCCCTACGAGCAGTACTCC. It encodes CASSKPRDRPYEQYS.

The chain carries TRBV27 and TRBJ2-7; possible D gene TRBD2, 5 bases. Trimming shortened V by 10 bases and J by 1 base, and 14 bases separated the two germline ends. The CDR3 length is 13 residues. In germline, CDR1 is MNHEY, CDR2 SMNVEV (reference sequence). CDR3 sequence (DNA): TGTGCCACTTCGCGCCGGGATTCCTACGAGCAGTACTTC. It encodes CATSRRDSYEQYF.

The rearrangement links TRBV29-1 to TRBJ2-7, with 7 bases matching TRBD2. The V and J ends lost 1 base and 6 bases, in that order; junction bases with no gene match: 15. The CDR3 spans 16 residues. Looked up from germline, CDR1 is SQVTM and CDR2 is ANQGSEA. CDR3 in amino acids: CSVEVGVGLTGGEQYF. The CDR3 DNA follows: TGCAGCGTTGAAGTAGGGGTAGGCCTGACGGGGGGCGAGCAGTACTTC.

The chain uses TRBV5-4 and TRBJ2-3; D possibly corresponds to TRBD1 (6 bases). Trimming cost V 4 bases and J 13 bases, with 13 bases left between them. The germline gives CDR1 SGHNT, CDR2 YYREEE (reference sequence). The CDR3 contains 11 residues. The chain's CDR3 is CASSAYRVEYF. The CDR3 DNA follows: TGTGCCAGCAGCGCCTACAGGGTGGAGTATTTT. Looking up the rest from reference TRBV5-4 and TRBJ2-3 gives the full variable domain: ETGVTQSPTHLIKTRGQQVTLRCSSQSGHNTVSWYQQALGQGPQFIFQYYREEENGRGNFPPRFSGLQFPNYSSELNVNALELDDSALYLCASSAYRVEYFGPGTRLTVL.

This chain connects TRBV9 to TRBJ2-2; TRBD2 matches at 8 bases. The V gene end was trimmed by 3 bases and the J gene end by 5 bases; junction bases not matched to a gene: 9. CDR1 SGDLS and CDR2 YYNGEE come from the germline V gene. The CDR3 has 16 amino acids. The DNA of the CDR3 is TGTGCCAGCAGCGGGGGAAGCGGGAGACCGACCGGGGAGCTGTTTTTT. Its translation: CASSGGSGRPTGELFF.

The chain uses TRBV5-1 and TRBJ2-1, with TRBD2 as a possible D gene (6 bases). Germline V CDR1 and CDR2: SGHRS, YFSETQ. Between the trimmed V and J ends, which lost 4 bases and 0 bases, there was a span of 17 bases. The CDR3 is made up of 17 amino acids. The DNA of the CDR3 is TGCGCCAGCAGCACAGGACGCGGGGCGGGCTCCTACAATGAGCAGTTCTTC. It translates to CASSTGRGAGSYNEQFF.

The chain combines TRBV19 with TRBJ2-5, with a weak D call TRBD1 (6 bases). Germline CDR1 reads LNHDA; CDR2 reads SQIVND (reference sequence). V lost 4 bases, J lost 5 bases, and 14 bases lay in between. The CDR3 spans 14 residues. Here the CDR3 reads CASSTRGNGETQYF. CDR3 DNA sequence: TGTGCCAGTAGTACCAGGGGTAACGGCGAGACCCAGTACTTC.

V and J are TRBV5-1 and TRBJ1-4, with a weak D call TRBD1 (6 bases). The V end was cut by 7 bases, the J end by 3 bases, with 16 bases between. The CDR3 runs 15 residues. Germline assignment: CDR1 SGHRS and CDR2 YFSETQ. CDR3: CASRPRQASNEKLFF. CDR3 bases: TGCGCCAGCCGACCTAGACAGGCGTCTAATGAAAAACTGTTTTTT.

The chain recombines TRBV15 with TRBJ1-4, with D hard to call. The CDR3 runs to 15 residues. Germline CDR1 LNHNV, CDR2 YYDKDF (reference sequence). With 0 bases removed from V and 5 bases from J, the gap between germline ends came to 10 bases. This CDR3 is CATSRDRAENEKLFF. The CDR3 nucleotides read TGTGCCACCAGCAGAGATAGGGCCGAAAATGAAAAACTGTTTTTT.

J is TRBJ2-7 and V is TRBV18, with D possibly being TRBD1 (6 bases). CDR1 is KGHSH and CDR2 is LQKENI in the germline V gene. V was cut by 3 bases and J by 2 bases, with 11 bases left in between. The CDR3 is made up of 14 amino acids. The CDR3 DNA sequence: TGTGCCAGCTCACCGGGGACACGCACCTACGAGCAGTACTTC. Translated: CASSPGTRTYEQYF.

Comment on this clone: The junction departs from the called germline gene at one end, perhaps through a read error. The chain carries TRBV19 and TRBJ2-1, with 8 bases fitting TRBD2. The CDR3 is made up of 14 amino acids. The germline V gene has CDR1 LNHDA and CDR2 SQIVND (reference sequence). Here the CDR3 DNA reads TGTGCCAGTAGTCCTAGCGGGTCCTTCAATGAGCAGTTCTTC. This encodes CASSPSGSFNEQFF.

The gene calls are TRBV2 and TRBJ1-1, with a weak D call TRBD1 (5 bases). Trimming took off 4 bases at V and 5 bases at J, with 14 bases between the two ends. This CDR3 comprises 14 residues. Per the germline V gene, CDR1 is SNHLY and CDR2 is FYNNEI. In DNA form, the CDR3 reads TGTGCCAGCAGTGTTCTGGGAGGGACGACTGAAGCTTTCTTT. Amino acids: CASSVLGGTTEAFF.

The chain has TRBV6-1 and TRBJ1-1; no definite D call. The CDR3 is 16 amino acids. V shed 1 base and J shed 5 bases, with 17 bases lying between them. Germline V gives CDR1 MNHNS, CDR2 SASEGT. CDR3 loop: CASSEGTYLEGTEAFF. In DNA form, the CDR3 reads TGTGCCAGCAGTGAAGGAACTTACCTAGAGGGTACTGAAGCTTTCTTT.

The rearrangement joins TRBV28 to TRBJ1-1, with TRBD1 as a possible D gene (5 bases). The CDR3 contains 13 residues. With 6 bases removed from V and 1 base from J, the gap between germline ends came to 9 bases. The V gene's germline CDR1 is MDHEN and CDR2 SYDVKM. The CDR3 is CASSLDRNTEAFF. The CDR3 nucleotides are TGTGCCAGCAGCCTCGACAGGAACACTGAAGCTTTCTTT.

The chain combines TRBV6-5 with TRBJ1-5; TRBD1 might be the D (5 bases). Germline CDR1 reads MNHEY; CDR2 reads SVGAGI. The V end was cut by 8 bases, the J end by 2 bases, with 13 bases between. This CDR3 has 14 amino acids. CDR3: CASQRGIGNQPQHF. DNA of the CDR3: TGTGCCAGCCAGCGGGGGATCGGCAATCAGCCCCAGCATTTT.

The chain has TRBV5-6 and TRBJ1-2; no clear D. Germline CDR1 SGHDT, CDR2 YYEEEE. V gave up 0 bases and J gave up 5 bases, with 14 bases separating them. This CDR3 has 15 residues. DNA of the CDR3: TGTGCCAGCAGCTTGGTGGGCAGGCGAACTTATGGCTACACCTTC. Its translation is CASSLVGRRTYGYTF.